This entry describes one T cell receptor (beta chain). The data were obtained in a study of response to subunit inactivated influenza vaccine. Each CDR3 protein is one row after TCRdb ran MiXCR on the RT-PCR reads. The sample has 860,000 or so distinct CDR3 sequences, over 20% seen once. This CDR3 has 15 residues. The V gene end was trimmed by 3 bases and the J gene end by 0 bases; junction bases not matched to a gene: 2. Germline loops: CDR1 SGHDT, CDR2 YYEEEE. This sequence originates from a man aged 50 to 59 who received an inactivated influenza vaccine. The rearrangement joins TRBV5-6 to TRBJ2-2, with TRBD1 identical over 7 bases. The material was PBMCs from blood, obtained 5 days after vaccination. CDR3 amino acids: CASSWGQPNTGELFF. The CDR3 bases are TGTGCCAGCAGCTGGGGACAGCCGAACACCGGGGAGCTGTTTTTT.